The 10 T cell receptor beta chains below all came from one sample that was sequenced in a study of blood T cell repertoires in COVID-19. Clones were read by immunoSEQ multiplex PCR, and TCRdb kept only the in-frame ones, dropping some. The table shows 65,000 to 90,000 clones, with 88% occurring only once. Sequenced material: peripheral blood. These receptors originate from a human donor in a cohort sampled during active COVID-19.

The CDR3 spells CASSQDHTSGSGEQFF. The CDR3 DNA is TGTGCCAGCAGCCAAGATCATACTAGCGGGAGCGGTGAGCAGTTCTTC. The chain combines TRBV3-1 (or the pseudogene TRBV3-2) with TRBJ2-1; 11 bases are shared with TRBD2. This CDR3 is 16 amino acids long. The ends lost 0 bases at V and 9 bases at J; junction bases unmatched: 7. The V gene's germline CDR1 is LGHDT and CDR2 YNNKEL (reference sequence).

The chain is built from TRBV24-1 and TRBJ2-2; D is undetermined. CDR1 is KGHDR, CDR2 SFDVKD, per germline. Trimming removed 5 bases at V and 6 bases at J, with 12 bases between. This CDR3 spans 14 amino acids. In DNA form, the CDR3 reads TGTGCCACCAGTGCCTCAGCGTGGGCCGGGGAGCTGTTTTTT. This encodes CATSASAWAGELFF.

The chain is built from TRBV4-1 and TRBJ2-3, with 9 bases aligning to TRBD2. The CDR3 loop spans 15 amino acids. The V segment lost 2 bases and the J segment 1 base; nucleotides outside the gene matches: 1. Germline assignment: CDR1 MGHRA and CDR2 YSYEKL. CDR3: CASSQSGGRTDTQYF. The DNA of the CDR3 is TGCGCCAGCAGCCAAAGCGGGGGGCGCACAGATACGCAGTATTTT.

This chain links TRBV12-3 or TRBV12-4 with TRBJ2-7, with 8 bases identical to TRBD2. The J call may be in error: the DNA end matches TRBJ2-1 better. This CDR3 comprises 13 residues. CDR3 nucleotides: TGTGCCAGCGGGCAACTAGCGGTCAATGAGCAGTTCTTC. Its translation is CASGQLAVNEQFF.

The chain uses TRBV5-1 and TRBJ1-1; D is unresolved. V was trimmed by 0 bases and J by 5 bases, leaving 8 bases between them. The CDR3 sequence is 13 residues long. The germline V gene has CDR1 SGHRS and CDR2 YFSETQ. CDR3 residues: CASSLGGVTEAFF. Here the CDR3 DNA reads TGCGCCAGCAGCTTGGGCGGGGTAACTGAAGCTTTCTTT.

The chain couples TRBV6-2 or TRBV6-3 to TRBJ2-2; TRBD1 aligns across 7 bases. This CDR3 has 15 residues. Trimming removed 4 bases from V and 5 bases from J; junction bases left unmatched: 7. Germline values: CDR1 MNHEY, CDR2 SVGEGT. CDR3 region: CASSSFGTETGELFF. The CDR3 DNA reads as TGTGCCAGCAGTTCCTTCGGGACAGAAACCGGGGAGCTGTTTTTT.

The chain couples TRBV7-9 to TRBJ1-4; D might be TRBD1 (5 bases). The germline V gene encodes CDR1 SEHNR and CDR2 FQNEAQ (reference sequence). There are 14 residues in the CDR3. The V gene lost 7 bases and the J gene lost 2 bases, with 11 bases spanning the gap. The CDR3, as DNA: TGTGCCAGCACCAAAGACAGCACTAATGAAAAACTGTTTTTT. This gives the protein CASTKDSTNEKLFF.

This chain joins TRBV6-6 and TRBJ2-6; TRBD1 aligns across 7 bases. The V and J ends lost 5 bases and 4 bases, in that order; junction bases with no gene match: 11. Looked up from germline, CDR1 is MNHNY and CDR2 is SVGAGI (reference sequence). This CDR3 contains 17 residues. The CDR3 sequence is CASSPQPDRSGANVLTF. The CDR3 DNA follows: TGTGCCAGCAGTCCACAACCGGACAGGTCCGGGGCCAACGTCCTGACTTTC.

The V call is TRBV2, the J call TRBJ2-5, with D possibly TRBD1 on 6 matching bases. Germline CDR1 and CDR2: SNHLY and FYNNEI. This CDR3 has 14 residues. Trimming left V 11 bases short and J 0 bases short, with 16 bases between. The CDR3 sequence: CAGRSRGHQETQYF. DNA of the CDR3: TGTGCCGGACGGTCCAGGGGACACCAAGAGACCCAGTACTTC.

The CDR3 nucleotides read TGTGCCAGCAGCTCACAGGGGGAACATCAGCCCCAGCATTTT. This encodes CASSSQGEHQPQHF. The chain joins TRBV7-2 to TRBJ1-5, with TRBD1 matching over 8 bases. The germline V gene encodes CDR1 SGHTA and CDR2 FQGNSA. The CDR3 sequence is 14 residues long. J gave up 5 bases and V 4 bases, and 4 bases lay outside the gene matches.